The sequence of this T cell receptor beta chain was determined in a study of blood T cell repertoires in COVID-19 (TCRdb year 2020). Regarding the study in general: Samples covering the acute and convalescent phases of COVID-19 were provided by collaborators in the United States, Italy and Spain. Subjects who had been exposed to COVID-19, were actively infected with it, or had recovered from it provided the deeply sampled blood TCRbeta repertoires that made up the dataset. Nearly every sample came with metadata listing a de-identified subject ID, COVID-19 status, age in years and sex. Samples were obtained from the ongoing ImmuneRACE study (first 160 participants) and from approximately 1,200 subjects provided by 6 global collaborators. The material from the prospective study consisted of cDNA or gDNA derived from T cells, B-cell-depleted T cells, or PBMCs. Where available, HLA class I and class II types were taken from metadata supplied by the sample provider and were not determined by assay-based typing. The repertoires were released in a freely available public database meant as a resource for research on the immune response to SARS-CoV-2.

This clone was recorded only once. This receptor's antigen is unknown. No quality values exist for individual bases; no much larger clone is one base distant. What the authors observed across the whole study: How much clinical and demographic metadata was included differed by source and by participant, and the metadata was provided uncurated.

V loses 10 bases at its end and J loses 1 base; junction bases beyond the gene matches: 4. CDR1 ENHRY and CDR2 SYGVKD are derived from the germline V gene. The CDR3 numbers 12 residues from cysteine through phenylalanine. Only the CDR3 part of the read is kept: 36 bases, read in frame from the first base. TCRbeta CDR3 regions were amplified from genomic DNA using the immunoSEQ Assay, a bias-controlled multiplex PCR. The paper's data handling went like this. Within the assay, amplification of reference gene primers was used to estimate how many nucleated cells each sample contained. Sequence reads were collapsed and filtered to measure the absolute abundance of every unique TCRbeta CDR3 rearrangement. For each sample, productive Simpson clonality was calculated by taking the square root of Simpson's diversity index across productive rearrangements. This immuneACCESS table, as held by TCRdb, lists in-frame sequences with V and J called but not all clones. Of the missing ones, under half trace to an unresolved V gene in checked studies; the others have no known cause. Clone size and V and J calls were adopted from that table, with D and trimming inferred from the DNA. In all, the sample holds nearly 300,000 clones, and roughly 91% of those were seen once. Under 3.5% of the sample is held by the ten biggest clonotypes.

Participants in the prospective study were enrolled through a virtual design, were aged 18 to 89 years, and lived in 24 United States geographic areas. In the prospective study, participants were assigned to cohorts based on the clinical history participants reported in a screening survey and a study questionnaire. Exposed participants were defined as having been in contact with someone with a PCR-confirmed or clinician-diagnosed COVID-19 case within 2 weeks of study entry. Mobile phlebotomists in the prospective study collected whole blood, serum and a nasopharyngeal or oropharyngeal swab from every participant. Over a roughly two-month period, participants in the prospective study had the option of providing additional blood draws and questionnaires. Before DNA extraction, blood samples from the prospective study were shipped at room temperature or frozen.

The sequenced sample consisted of PBMCs or T cells enriched from blood (not recorded which). This clonotype originated in a woman between 45 and 65 years old who had been exposed to COVID-19. The V gene is TRBV10-3 and the J gene is TRBJ2-7; 7 bases in the middle match TRBD1. The CDR3 in this case is CATGDSSYEQYF. The DNA sequence follows: TGTGCCACAGGGGACAGTTCCTACGAGCAGTACTTC.